The 9 T cell receptor beta chains reported below all come from one sample, sequenced in a study of graft-versus-host responses after intestinal transplantation. Generated by immunoSEQ multiplex PCR, the TCRdb table keeps only in-frame clones and is missing some. The sample lists more than 20,000 clones; 85% to 90% were seen once. The material sequenced was PBMCs, taken about 63 days after intestinal transplantation. Receptors originate from a human patient who received an intestinal transplant, so some T cells may come from the graft donor.

The V and J genes are TRBV14 and TRBJ2-7; 9 bases align to TRBD1. Unmatched junction bases numbered 9, after V lost 4 bases and J lost 2 bases. The CDR3 totals 16 residues. Germline V gene data show CDR1 as SGHDN and CDR2 as FVKESK. In DNA form, the CDR3 reads TGTGCCAGCAGCCCCCCCGCCGGGACAGGGACCTACGAGCAGTACTTC. Its translation: CASSPPAGTGTYEQYF.

Turning to this clone: In the same sample, other DNA sequences code for this CDR3. This chain joins TRBV2 and TRBJ2-7; the D call may be TRBD1 or TRBD2 (5 bases each). The CDR3 covers 11 residues. Germline V CDR1 and CDR2: SNHLY, FYNNEI. The V gene lost 4 bases and the J gene lost 6 bases, with 7 bases spanning the gap. CDR3 region: CASSGGGEQYF. Here the CDR3 DNA reads TGTGCCAGCAGTGGTGGGGGCGAGCAGTACTTC.

V gene TRBV6-6 combines with J gene TRBJ2-7; weak D call: TRBD1 (6 bases). Trimming shortened V by 2 bases and J by 3 bases, and 11 bases separated the two germline ends. This CDR3 contains 14 residues. Germline V gives CDR1 MNHNY, CDR2 SVGAGI (reference sequence). The CDR3: CASSYHRVHYEQYF. CDR3 bases: TGTGCCAGCAGTTACCACAGGGTCCACTACGAGCAGTACTTC.

This chain connects TRBV9 to TRBJ1-5, with D possibly matching TRBD1 (5 bases). Trimming shortened V by 4 bases and J by 2 bases, and 7 bases separated the two germline ends. Germline V lookup: CDR1 SGDLS, CDR2 YYNGEE. CDR3 length equals 13 residues. This chain's CDR3 is CASSRGGNQPQHF. CDR3 DNA sequence: TGTGCCAGCAGCCGGGGGGGCAATCAGCCCCAGCATTTT.

The chain couples TRBV18 to TRBJ2-1; D possibly matches TRBD1 or TRBD2 (6 bases each). Trimming left V 0 bases short and J 4 bases short, with 10 bases between. There are 15 residues in the CDR3. CDR1 is KGHSH, CDR2 LQKENI, per germline. This CDR3 is CASSPPGGAYNEQFF. CDR3 coding DNA: TGTGCCAGCTCACCACCGGGGGGCGCTTACAATGAGCAGTTCTTC.

As regards this clone: The same CDR3 also results from other DNA sequences found in this sample. J is TRBJ1-1 and V is TRBV5-1; D uncertain. The ends were cut back, 0 bases at V and 5 bases at J, with 5 bases in the middle. The CDR3 has 12 residues. CDR1 and CDR2 (germline): SGHRS, YFSETQ. CDR3 DNA sequence: TGCGCCAGCAGCTTGGTGGGGACTGAAGCTTTCTTT. As protein: CASSLVGTEAFF. The whole variable domain, filled in from reference TRBV5-1 and TRBJ1-1, reads KAGVTQTPRYLIKTRGQQVTLSCSPISGHRSVSWYQQTPGQGLQFLFEYFSETQRNKGNFPGRFSGRQFSNSRSEMNVSTLELGDSALYLCASSLVGTEAFFGQGTRLTVV.

V usage is TRBV7-8 and J usage is TRBJ1-1, with TRBD1 as a possible D gene (5 bases). Germline CDR1 SGHVS, CDR2 FQNEAQ. V was trimmed by 5 bases and J by 0 bases, leaving 19 bases between them. This CDR3 region has 17 residues. The CDR3 here is CASSLMGQGELNTEAFF. DNA of the CDR3: TGTGCCAGCAGCCTCATGGGGCAGGGAGAATTGAACACTGAAGCTTTCTTT. Looking up the rest from reference TRBV7-8 and TRBJ1-1 gives the full variable domain: GAGVSQSPRYKVAKRGQDVALRCDPISGHVSLFWYQQALGQGPEFLTYFQNEAQLDKSGLPSDRFFAERPEGSVSTLKIQRTQQEDSAVYLCASSLMGQGELNTEAFFGQGTRLTVV.

V gene TRBV4-3 combines with J gene TRBJ1-4, with TRBD1 matching over 7 bases. The germline CDR1 and CDR2 sequences are LGHNA and YSLEER. This CDR3 comprises 18 residues. The V gene end was trimmed by 0 bases and the J gene end by 0 bases; junction bases not matched to a gene: 7. CDR3 amino acids: CASSQEVGQVATNEKLFF. CDR3 sequence (DNA): TGCGCCAGCAGCCAAGAAGTAGGACAGGTTGCAACTAATGAAAAACTGTTTTTT.

The chain combines TRBV15 with TRBJ2-3; 7 bases are a match to TRBD1. Germline CDR1 and CDR2: LNHNV and YYDKDF (reference sequence). The V gene end was trimmed by 3 bases and the J gene end by 3 bases; junction bases not matched to a gene: 9. The CDR3 sequence is 16 residues long. Here the CDR3 reads CATSSSVDRRTDTQYF. CDR3 DNA: TGTGCCACCAGCAGTAGCGTGGACAGGAGGACAGATACGCAGTATTTT.